Following are 32 T cell receptor beta chains from one sample sequenced in a study of CD8 T cells in Susac syndrome. An input of about 0.45 to 1 ug of RNA was subjected to reverse transcription using random hexamers. TCRdb independently ran MiXCR on the immunoSEQ multiplex PCR reads; one entry per CDR3 protein. Of over 100,000 distinct CDR3 sequences listed, around 93% are singletons. The sample taken for sequencing was CD8+ T cells from PBMCs. These receptors all come from a human donor in good health.

The CDR3 spells CASSPGTDPEAFF. CDR3 nucleotide sequence: TGTGCCAGCAGCCCCGGGACGGACCCTGAAGCTTTCTTT. J is TRBJ1-1 and V is TRBV7-9, with TRBD1 as a possible D gene (5 bases). CDR1 SEHNR and CDR2 FQNEAQ come from the germline V gene (reference sequence). This CDR3 is 13 amino acids long. Trimming removed 5 bases from V and 6 bases from J, with 13 bases in between.

The CDR3 loop is CSSNAGVGTEAFF. The CDR3 nucleotides are TGCAGCTCGAATGCGGGAGTAGGGACTGAAGCTTTCTTT. V and J are TRBV29-1 and TRBJ1-1; D not certain. The CDR3 totals 13 residues. The V end lost 8 bases, the J end lost 5 bases, and 18 bases lay between the germline ends. Looked up from germline, CDR1 is SQVTM and CDR2 is ANQGSEA.

The rearrangement uses TRBV6-1 and TRBJ2-7; 14 bases align to TRBD2. The junction had 13 bases not matched to a gene; V was cut back by 6 bases and J by 6 bases. The CDR3 has 17 amino acids. The germline CDR1 and CDR2 sequences are MNHNS and SASEGT. The CDR3 spells CASSDHPQGLAGVEQYF. CDR3 sequence (DNA): TGTGCCAGCAGCGATCACCCCCAGGGACTAGCGGGAGTCGAGCAGTACTTC.

The CDR3 sequence is CSVEGETQYF. The CDR3 region has the DNA TGCAGCGTGGAGGGAGAGACCCAGTACTTC. The chain joins TRBV29-1 to TRBJ2-5; perhaps TRBD2 as D (6 bases). Germline CDR1 SQVTM, CDR2 ANQGSEA. The length of the CDR3 is 10 residues. V gave up 6 bases and J gave up 4 bases, with 6 bases separating them.

The V call is TRBV6-2 or TRBV6-3, the J call TRBJ1-6; D gene ambiguous. This CDR3 contains 15 residues. V lost 6 bases to trimming and J lost 7 bases, with 16 bases between them. Germline-derived CDR1 and CDR2 are MNHEY and SVGEGT. CDR3 nucleotides: TGTGCCAGCAGCCTATATATGCCTACGAATTCACCCCTCCACTTT. Translated, it gives CASSLYMPTNSPLHF.

V gene TRBV19 combines with J gene TRBJ2-3; 7 bases line up with TRBD2. Germline V gives CDR1 LNHDA, CDR2 SQIVND (reference sequence). The CDR3 covers 14 residues. V shed 6 bases, J shed 0 bases, and the junction held 3 bases outside the gene matches. This chain's CDR3 is CASRLASSTDTQYF. DNA of the CDR3: TGTGCCAGTAGACTAGCGTCGAGCACAGATACGCAGTATTTT.

This clonotype was counted once. The V call is TRBV2, the J call TRBJ2-7; 7 bases match TRBD1. With V trimmed by 4 bases and J by 5 bases, 8 bases remained unmatched. The germline V gene encodes CDR1 SNHLY and CDR2 FYNNEI. The CDR3 loop spans 14 amino acids. The CDR3 DNA sequence: TGTGCCAGCAGTGCCCCCGACAGGGACCACGAGCAGTACTTC. Protein: CASSAPDRDHEQYF.

The chain recombines TRBV12-3 or TRBV12-4 with TRBJ2-1, with D maybe TRBD1 (5 bases). V was trimmed by 3 bases and J by 8 bases, leaving 17 bases between them. The CDR3 contains 15 residues. The CDR3 DNA is TGTGCCAGCAGTTTCTCACTACCCAGGGAAGATGAGCAGTTCTTC. Translated: CASSFSLPREDEQFF.

The rearrangement joins TRBV20-1 to TRBJ2-2; D is unresolved. Trimming took 5 bases from V and 1 from J, leaving 8 bases between them. This CDR3 is 13 amino acids long. CDR1 is DFQATT and CDR2 is SNEGSKA in the germline V gene (reference sequence). The DNA of the CDR3 is TGCAGTGCTGGACCGGTGAACACCGGGGAGCTGTTTTTT. As protein: CSAGPVNTGELFF.

V usage is TRBV7-2 and J usage is TRBJ2-1; 12 bases are shared with TRBD2. The ends lost 5 bases at V and 8 bases at J; junction bases unmatched: 7. The CDR3 has 15 amino acids. Germline loops: CDR1 SGHTA, CDR2 FQGNSA. The CDR3 coding sequence is TGTGCCAGCAGCATGACTAGCGGGGGTTGGGATGAGCAGTTCTTC. It translates to CASSMTSGGWDEQFF.

The rearrangement uses TRBV18 and TRBJ1-1; D gene ambiguous. The CDR3 contains 14 residues. Looked up from germline, CDR1 is KGHSH and CDR2 is LQKENI. Trimming cost V 2 bases and J 0 bases, with 7 bases left between them. The CDR3 nucleotides read TGTGCCAGCTCACCAGGGAATATGAACACTGAAGCTTTCTTT. This gives the protein CASSPGNMNTEAFF.

The chain is built from TRBV20-1 and TRBJ1-1, with 7 bases aligning to TRBD1. CDR3 size: 14 residues. J was trimmed by 4 bases and V by 5 bases; bases with no gene match: 10. The germline gives CDR1 DFQATT, CDR2 SNEGSKA (reference sequence). The CDR3 loop is CSAQLQGRVTEAFF. The CDR3 DNA is TGCAGTGCTCAGTTACAGGGGAGAGTCACTGAAGCTTTCTTT.

The rearrangement links TRBV7-9 to TRBJ1-1; D gene uncertain. The CDR3 consists of 10 residues. The V end lost 3 bases, the J end lost 8 bases, and 4 bases lay between the germline ends. The germline V gene encodes CDR1 SEHNR and CDR2 FQNEAQ (reference sequence). As DNA, the CDR3 is TGTGCCAGCAGCTTGATCGAAGCTTTCTTT. Translating gives CASSLIEAFF. The variable domain in full, completed from reference TRBV7-9 and TRBJ1-1, reads DTGVSQNPRHKITKRGQNVTFRCDPISEHNRLYWYRQTLGQGPEFLTYFQNEAQLEKSRLLSDRFSAERPKGSFSTLEIQRTEQGDSAMYLCASSLIEAFFGQGTRLTVV.

The V and J genes are TRBV29-1 and TRBJ2-1, with 8 bases that match TRBD2. With 7 bases clipped from V and 7 bases from J, the junction kept 9 bases outside the gene matches. The CDR3 has 13 residues. CDR1 and CDR2 from the germline V gene are SQVTM and ANQGSEA. CDR3 region: CSGRAGELNEQFF. For the CDR3, the DNA is TGCAGCGGAAGAGCGGGAGAGCTGAATGAGCAGTTCTTC.

The V gene is TRBV6-2 or TRBV6-3, the J gene TRBJ2-7; D is perhaps TRBD1 (5 bases). V dropped 0 bases and J dropped 5 bases, with 14 bases sitting between them. The CDR3 loop spans 15 amino acids. Germline values: CDR1 MNHEY, CDR2 SVGEGT. Here the CDR3 DNA reads TGTGCCAGCAGTTACTCGAGTGACCAAGGGGACGAGCAGTACTTC. Its translation is CASSYSSDQGDEQYF.

This clonotype was seen only once. The V gene is TRBV5-1, the J gene TRBJ2-1; 11 bases are a match to TRBD1. CDR1 and CDR2 from the germline V gene are SGHRS and YFSETQ. The CDR3 runs to 17 residues. V lost 4 bases, J lost 6 bases, and 12 bases stayed unmatched. In DNA form, the CDR3 reads TGCGCCAGCAGCGCTGGCCTACCCGGGACAGGGGGCAATGAGCAGTTCTTC. This sequence encodes CASSAGLPGTGGNEQFF. Filled out from reference TRBV5-1 and TRBJ2-1, the complete variable domain reads KAGVTQTPRYLIKTRGQQVTLSCSPISGHRSVSWYQQTPGQGLQFLFEYFSETQRNKGNFPGRFSGRQFSNSRSEMNVSTLELGDSALYLCASSAGLPGTGGNEQFFGPGTRLTVL.

This chain joins TRBV21-1 and TRBJ2-7; the table's D call, TRBD1, was not checked against the DNA. TRBV21-1 is labeled a pseudogene. The CDR3 has 16 residues. DNA for the CDR3: TGTGCCAGCAGCAAATACTGGGACAGGGTGGGGTACGAGCAGTACTTC. Its protein is CASSKYWDRVGYEQYF.

This clonotype was seen once. The chain couples TRBV4-3 to TRBJ2-1; D gene unclear. The CDR3 is 13 residues long. Trimming took off 6 bases at V and 3 bases at J, with 9 bases between the two ends. Germline V gene sequence: CDR1 LGHNA, CDR2 YSLEER. The CDR3, as DNA: TGCGCCAGCAGTCTAACTCTCTACAATGAGCAGTTCTTC. The encoded protein is CASSLTLYNEQFF.

This clonotype has a single count. This sequence joins TRBV19 and TRBJ1-5; D is unresolved. V lost 4 bases and J 12 bases, leaving 16 bases between the germline ends. Looked up from germline, CDR1 is LNHDA and CDR2 is SQIVND (reference sequence). The CDR3 loop spans 13 amino acids. The CDR3 DNA sequence: TGTGCCAGTAGTACGGCGGGTACACGGCTCCAGCATTTT. It translates to CASSTAGTRLQHF.

The chain joins TRBV28 to TRBJ1-5, with D perhaps TRBD1 (5 bases). V shed 3 bases and J shed 7 bases, with 10 bases lying between them. CDR3 length: 13 residues. Germline assignment: CDR1 MDHEN and CDR2 SYDVKM. The chain's CDR3 is CASSLRGGQPQHF. The CDR3, as DNA: TGTGCCAGCAGTTTGAGGGGTGGACAGCCCCAGCATTTT.

About this clonotype itself: Mismatch with germline at one junction end may stem from a read error. V usage is TRBV7-9 and J usage is TRBJ2-2, with D possibly being TRBD1 (6 bases). This CDR3 region has 13 residues. Germline lookup yields CDR1 SEHNR and CDR2 FQNEAQ (reference sequence). CDR3 residues: CASSSPDRPPDVF. The CDR3 DNA reads TGTGCCAGCAGCTCCCCCGACAGGCCGCCGGACGTTTTT.

The V and J genes are TRBV20-1 and TRBJ1-4, with D uncertain. The CDR3 consists of 11 residues. V was pared by 3 bases and J by 8 bases, with 7 bases between. CDR1 is DFQATT and CDR2 is SNEGSKA in the germline V gene (reference sequence). CDR3 region: CSARREEKLFF. For the CDR3, the DNA is TGCAGTGCTAGGAGGGAAGAAAAACTGTTTTTT.

CDR3 DNA: TGTGCCAGCAGCCAAGACGAGACCCAGTACTTC. Translation: CASSQDETQYF. The rearrangement uses TRBV3-1 and TRBJ2-5; D gene uncertain. The V and J ends lost 0 bases and 5 bases respectively, with 1 base between them. The CDR3 runs to 11 residues. Germline lookup yields CDR1 LGHDT and CDR2 YNNKEL (reference sequence).

J is TRBJ2-7 and V is TRBV4-1, with TRBD2 as a possible D gene (6 bases). V lost 9 bases, J lost 10 bases, and 13 bases lay in between. Germline V lookup: CDR1 MGHRA, CDR2 YSYEKL. This CDR3 has 10 residues. CDR3 bases: TGCGCCAGTGGTCGCGGGATTCAGTACTTC. Its translation is CASGRGIQYF.

The chain uses TRBV7-9 and TRBJ2-4, with 8 nucleotides matching TRBD1. The CDR3 totals 15 residues. With 5 bases clipped from V and 8 bases from J, the junction kept 11 bases outside the gene matches. In germline, CDR1 is SEHNR, CDR2 FQNEAQ (reference sequence). CDR3 bases: TGTGCCAGCAGCGACAAGACAGGGGCAGTGGACATTCAGTACTTC. Protein: CASSDKTGAVDIQYF.

The rearrangement uses TRBV7-9 and TRBJ2-1; 8 bases match TRBD2. Trimming at V came to 6 bases and at J to 6 bases, leaving 7 bases not matched to a gene. The V gene's germline CDR1 is SEHNR and CDR2 FQNEAQ (reference sequence). The CDR3 totals 14 residues. The CDR3 DNA reads as TGTGCCAGCAGGTCCGGACTAGCCTCCAATGAGCAGTTCTTC. Protein sequence: CASRSGLASNEQFF.

The chain couples TRBV20-1 to TRBJ2-7; D is undetermined. Deletions cut 3 bases from V and 1 base from J, with 13 bases between. The CDR3 is 14 amino acids. CDR1 is DFQATT, CDR2 SNEGSKA, per germline (reference sequence). For the CDR3, the DNA is TGCAGTGCTAGGTCTATCTTAGGGTCCTACGAGCAGTACTTC. It translates to CSARSILGSYEQYF.

This chain joins TRBV6-5 and TRBJ1-3, with D perhaps TRBD1 (6 bases). This CDR3 has 15 amino acids. Germline values: CDR1 MNHEY, CDR2 SVGAGI. Deletions cut 6 bases from V and 2 bases from J, with 14 bases between. CDR3 nucleotide sequence: TGTGCCAGCAGCCCCAACAGGGTCCCTGGAAACACCATATATTTT. Amino acids: CASSPNRVPGNTIYF.

This clonotype was seen a few times. The CDR3 DNA reads TGTGCCAGCAGCTTAAATGGGGATACGCAGTATTTT. Translation: CASSLNGDTQYF. The chain couples TRBV7-3 to TRBJ2-3; D gene ambiguous. V was shortened by 1 base and J by 6 bases, with 5 bases between the two germline ends. CDR1 is SGHTA, CDR2 FQGTGA, per germline. The CDR3 totals 12 residues.

This clonotype was picked up one time. The CDR3 region is CASSPDSQNSPLHF. CDR3 in DNA: TGCGCCAGCAGCCCGGACAGCCAAAATTCACCCCTCCACTTT. The J gene is TRBJ1-6, the V gene TRBV5-1, with D tentatively TRBD1 (6 bases). The CDR3 covers 14 residues. Germline V gene data show CDR1 as SGHRS and CDR2 as YFSETQ. Trimming removed 4 bases at V and 7 bases at J, with 12 bases between.

The chain is built from TRBV5-1 and TRBJ1-2; no clear D. The CDR3 has 13 amino acids. V lost 1 base and J lost 2, with 6 bases in between. Germline V gene lookup returns CDR1 SGHRS and CDR2 YFSETQ. The CDR3: CASSLSGNYGYTF. The CDR3 region has the DNA TGCGCCAGCAGCTTGAGCGGGAACTATGGCTACACCTTC.

The rearrangement links TRBV3-1 to TRBJ2-3, with D perhaps matching TRBD2 (6 bases). Trimming cost V 0 bases and J 1 base, with 14 bases left between them. Per germline, CDR1 LGHDT and CDR2 YNNKEL (reference sequence). This CDR3 region has 17 residues. The CDR3 loop is CASSQDAAGKGTDTQYF. In DNA form, the CDR3 reads TGTGCCAGCAGCCAAGATGCGGCGGGGAAGGGCACAGATACGCAGTATTTT.